Detailed here is one T cell receptor beta chain. The antigen is not known. The CDR3 has 15 residues. The V segment lost 4 bases and the J segment 4 bases; nucleotides outside the gene matches: 10. The germline V gene has CDR1 SGDLS and CDR2 YYNGEE. Preparation of TCR beta libraries was done by quantitative 5'-RACE with molecular barcodes. MiXCR, run by TCRdb on the 5' RACE reads, gives a single entry per CDR3 protein. The data show 300,000 to 350,000 distinct CDR3 sequences, about 14% seen once. This sample stems from a study of CD8 T cells in ankylosing spondylitis. Overall study results and limits: Before this, some motif variants had been reported in reactive arthritis synovial fluid and blood. Among TCR beta sequences, a motif of eight highly homologous variants appeared characteristic of ankylosing spondylitis blood. The disease-linked clones had a CD8+ phenotype and low blood frequencies.

The sequence derives from a male donor with ankylosing spondylitis or in good health (not recorded which). The rearrangement joins TRBV9 to TRBJ2-7, with 8 bases identical to TRBD2. Material: blood, either unsorted or a sorted T cell fraction (not recorded which). This CDR3 reads CASSPRASGGYEQYF. CDR3 DNA sequence: TGTGCCAGCAGCCCCCGGGCCTCGGGAGGGTACGAGCAGTACTTC.